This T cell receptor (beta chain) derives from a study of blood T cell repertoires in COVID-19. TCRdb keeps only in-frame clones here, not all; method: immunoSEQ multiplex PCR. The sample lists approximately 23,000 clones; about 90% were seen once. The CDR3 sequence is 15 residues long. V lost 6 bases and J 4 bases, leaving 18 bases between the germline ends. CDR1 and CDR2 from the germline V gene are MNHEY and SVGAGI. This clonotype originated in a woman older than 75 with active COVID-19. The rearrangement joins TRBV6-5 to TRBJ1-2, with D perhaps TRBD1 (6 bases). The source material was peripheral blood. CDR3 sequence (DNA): TGTGCCAGCAGCCCGGGGGGGCTGGGGGGCTATGGCTACACCTTC. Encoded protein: CASSPGGLGGYGYTF.